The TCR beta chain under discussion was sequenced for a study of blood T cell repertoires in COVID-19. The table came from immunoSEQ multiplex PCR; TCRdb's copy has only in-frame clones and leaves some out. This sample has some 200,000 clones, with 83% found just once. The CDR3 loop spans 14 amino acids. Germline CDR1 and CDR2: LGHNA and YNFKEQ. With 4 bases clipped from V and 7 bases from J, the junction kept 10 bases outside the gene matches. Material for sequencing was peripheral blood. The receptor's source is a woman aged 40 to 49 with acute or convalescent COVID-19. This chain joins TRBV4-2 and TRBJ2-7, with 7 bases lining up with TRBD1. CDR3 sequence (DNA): TGTGCCAGCAGCCCGCTCCGACAGGGCGCTGAGCAGTACTTC. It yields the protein CASSPLRQGAEQYF.